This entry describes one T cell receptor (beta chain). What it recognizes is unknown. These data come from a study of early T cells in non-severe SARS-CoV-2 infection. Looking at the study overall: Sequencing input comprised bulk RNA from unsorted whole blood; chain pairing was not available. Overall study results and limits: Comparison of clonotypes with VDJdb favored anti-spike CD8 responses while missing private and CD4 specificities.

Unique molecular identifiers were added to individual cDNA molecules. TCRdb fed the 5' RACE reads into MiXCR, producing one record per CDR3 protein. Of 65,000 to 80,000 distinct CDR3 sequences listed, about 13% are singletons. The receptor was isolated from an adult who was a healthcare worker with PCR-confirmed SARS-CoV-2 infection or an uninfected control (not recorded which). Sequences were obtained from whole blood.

The CDR3 DNA reads TGCAGCGGCTTAGCGGGAGGCAGTGATACGCAGTATTTT. It encodes CSGLAGGSDTQYF. The chain recombines TRBV29-1 with TRBJ2-3; 10 bases are a match to TRBD2. Germline assignment: CDR1 SQVTM and CDR2 ANQGSEA. Trimming removed 7 bases from V and 6 bases from J; junction bases left unmatched: 7. This CDR3 contains 13 residues.